The 21 T cell receptor beta chains below all came from one sample that was sequenced in a study of cytomegalovirus exposure and HLA in healthy donors. With 60 Vbeta and 13 Jbeta primers, the PCR was carried out. Sequencing used immunoSEQ multiplex PCR; TCRdb keeps in-frame clones, though not all of them. The sample gives roughly 140,000 clones, roughly 87% of which show up once; about 5.6% is in the top ten. Sequencing used PBMCs. The receptor source for this set is a young man in good health and CMV-seropositive.

This clone was detected once. CDR3 protein: CASSEYVMNTGELFF. The CDR3 DNA sequence: TGTGCCAGCAGTGAATATGTAATGAACACCGGGGAGCTGTTTTTT. The chain is built from TRBV25-1 and TRBJ2-2, with no clear D. In germline, CDR1 is MGHDK, CDR2 SYGVNS. The V end lost 0 bases, the J end lost 1 base, and 6 bases lay between the germline ends. The CDR3 is 15 amino acids.

The chain combines TRBV18 with TRBJ2-7; 9 nucleotides agree with TRBD1. The CDR3 runs to 15 residues. V shed 4 bases, J shed 5 bases, and the junction held 9 bases outside the gene matches. The germline V gene has CDR1 KGHSH and CDR2 LQKENI. CDR3 loop: CASSQTGTGFNEQYF. DNA for the CDR3: TGTGCCAGCTCACAGACCGGGACAGGGTTCAACGAGCAGTACTTC.

V and J are TRBV5-1 and TRBJ2-6; D perhaps matches TRBD1 (5 bases). Per the germline V gene, CDR1 is SGHRS and CDR2 is YFSETQ. V dropped 2 bases and J dropped 1 base, with 16 bases sitting between them. This CDR3 is built from 18 residues. DNA of the CDR3: TGCGCCAGCAGCTTCGTCGAGGACATTCGTTCTGGGGCCAACGTCCTGACTTTC. This gives the protein CASSFVEDIRSGANVLTF.

This sequence joins TRBV18 and TRBJ2-6; TRBD1 might be the D (6 bases). From germline, CDR1 is KGHSH and CDR2 LQKENI. The CDR3 runs 18 residues. The germline V and J ends were trimmed by 4 bases and 3 bases, with 19 bases remaining between them. The CDR3 is CASSQLQGTTVGANVLTF. The CDR3 DNA sequence: TGTGCCAGCTCACAATTACAGGGTACTACAGTTGGGGCCAACGTCCTGACTTTC.

This clone has only one observation. The chain uses TRBV2 and TRBJ2-5; perhaps TRBD2 as D (5 bases). Trimming removed 3 bases from V and 5 bases from J, with 10 bases in between. The CDR3 length is 13 residues. Germline V gene lookup returns CDR1 SNHLY and CDR2 FYNNEI. CDR3 protein: CASSERVRETQYF. DNA for the CDR3: TGTGCCAGCAGTGAGAGGGTTCGGGAGACCCAGTACTTC.

The chain employs TRBV28 and TRBJ2-7; 8 positions agree with TRBD2. J gave up 7 bases and V 6 bases, and 14 bases lay outside the gene matches. Per germline, CDR1 MDHEN and CDR2 SYDVKM. The CDR3 spans 15 residues. The chain's CDR3 is CASSDYSGTTREQYF. In nucleotides, the CDR3 is TGTGCCAGCAGCGATTATAGCGGGACCACTCGGGAGCAGTACTTC. The full variable domain, completed using reference TRBV28 and TRBJ2-7, is DVKVTQSSRYLVKRTGEKVFLECVQDMDHENMFWYRQDPGLGLRLIYFSYDVKMKEKGDIPEGYSVSREKKERFSLILESASTNQTSMYLCASSDYSGTTREQYFGPGTRLTVT.

The chain combines TRBV6-6 with TRBJ1-2; D is unclear. CDR1 is MNHNY and CDR2 is SVGAGI in the germline V gene (reference sequence). CDR3 size: 14 residues. V was shortened by 4 bases and J by 2 bases, with 11 bases between the two germline ends. For the CDR3, the DNA is TGTGCCAGCAGTTCCACGGCCGGGAACTATGGCTACACCTTC. This codes for CASSSTAGNYGYTF.

This clone was detected only a few times. V usage is TRBV27 and J usage is TRBJ2-7; 12 bases align to TRBD2. V lost 7 bases and J lost 6; bases outside the gene matches: 7. This CDR3 is 14 amino acids long. The V gene's germline CDR1 is MNHEY and CDR2 SMNVEV (reference sequence). CDR3: CASNLAGGQVEQYF. The CDR3 DNA is TGTGCCAGCAACCTAGCGGGAGGGCAGGTCGAGCAGTACTTC.

This clone was detected only a few times. The rearrangement links TRBV21-1 to TRBJ2-3; the D call TRBD2 from the table was never checked on the DNA. TRBV21-1 is a pseudogene locus. The CDR3 has 18 residues. In DNA, the CDR3 is TGTGCCAGCAGCAAACAGCGGGTCCGGGCAATTGGCACAGATACGCAGTATTTT. Its protein is CASSKQRVRAIGTDTQYF.

This chain connects TRBV27 to TRBJ1-5, with TRBD1 identical over 11 bases. The CDR3 has 17 residues. V lost 3 bases to trimming and J lost 3 bases; unmatched junction nucleotides: 7. Germline assignment: CDR1 MNHEY and CDR2 SMNVEV (reference sequence). CDR3 loop: CASSLSYGQGANQPQHF. The CDR3 DNA reads TGTGCCAGCAGTTTGAGTTACGGACAGGGGGCCAATCAGCCCCAGCATTTT.

The rearrangement links TRBV7-2 to TRBJ1-2; TRBD1 matches 8 bases. This CDR3 has 12 amino acids. V dropped 4 bases and J dropped 10; count of bases not matched to a gene: 5. The V gene's germline CDR1 is SGHTA and CDR2 FQGNSA. CDR3 in amino acids: CASSYPGQVYTF. CDR3 sequence (DNA): TGTGCCAGCAGCTACCCGGGACAGGTCTACACCTTC.

Only one count was recorded for this clone. The CDR3 coding sequence is TGTGCCAGCAGCGTAGATGCAGATTACAATGAGCAGTTCTTC. Translation gives CASSVDADYNEQFF. This chain uses TRBV7-8 with TRBJ2-1; D gene uncertain. The V and J ends lost 5 bases and 4 bases respectively, with 12 bases between them. The CDR3 consists of 14 residues. Per the germline V gene, CDR1 is SGHVS and CDR2 is FQNEAQ.

J is TRBJ1-1 and V is TRBV5-6, with no clear D. The CDR3 has 14 amino acids. Germline V lookup: CDR1 SGHDT, CDR2 YYEEEE. The V gene lost 2 bases and the J gene lost 3 bases, with 11 bases spanning the gap. CDR3 residues: CASSLLGRDTEAFF. The CDR3 DNA is TGTGCCAGCAGCTTATTAGGGAGGGACACTGAAGCTTTCTTT. Filled out from reference TRBV5-6 and TRBJ1-1, the complete variable domain reads DAGVTQSPTHLIKTRGQQVTLRCSPKSGHDTVSWYQQALGQGPQFIFQYYEEEERQRGNFPDRFSGHQFPNYSSELNVNALLLGDSALYLCASSLLGRDTEAFFGQGTRLTVV.

CDR3 coding DNA: TGTGCCAGCAGCCACCTGGGGGGGGCCCCCTACAATGAGCAGTTCTTC. This codes for CASSHLGGAPYNEQFF. This chain connects TRBV9 to TRBJ2-1, with D tentatively TRBD2 (7 bases). Trimming shortened V by 4 bases and J by 2 bases, and 16 bases separated the two germline ends. The CDR3 is 16 amino acids. CDR1 is SGDLS, CDR2 YYNGEE, per germline.

The chain uses TRBV28 and TRBJ1-2, with D uncertain. CDR3 length: 11 amino acids. Trimming removed 6 bases from V and 3 bases from J, with 5 bases in between. Germline loops: CDR1 MDHEN, CDR2 SYDVKM. Here the CDR3 DNA reads TGTGCCAGCAGCTCGTACTATGGCTACACCTTC. Protein product: CASSSYYGYTF.

This chain connects TRBV7-9 to TRBJ1-2; the D is unclear. This CDR3 has 16 residues. Trimming stripped 4 bases from V and 9 bases from J, with 24 bases between. Germline lookup yields CDR1 SEHNR and CDR2 FQNEAQ (reference sequence). The CDR3 region is CASSSAWGGKITSYTF. Written as DNA, the CDR3 is TGTGCCAGCAGCTCGGCCTGGGGAGGGAAGATCACTAGCTACACCTTC.

This clone was seen a single time. The V call is TRBV9, the J call TRBJ2-5, with a tentative D call TRBD1 (6 bases). Germline loops: CDR1 SGDLS, CDR2 YYNGEE. The CDR3 loop spans 14 amino acids. V lost 3 bases, J lost 7 bases, and 16 bases lay in between. The CDR3 protein is CASSAHRALGTQYF. DNA for the CDR3: TGTGCCAGCAGCGCTCACAGGGCCCTAGGGACCCAGTACTTC.

V is TRBV25-1 and J is TRBJ2-2; maybe TRBD2 (5 bases). Germline values: CDR1 MGHDK, CDR2 SYGVNS. This CDR3 comprises 15 residues. The germline V and J ends were trimmed by 6 bases and 0 bases, with 11 bases remaining between them. CDR3 loop: CASRVAGSNTGELFF. The CDR3 DNA sequence: TGTGCCAGCAGAGTTGCGGGTTCGAACACCGGGGAGCTGTTTTTT.

The chain carries TRBV5-5 and TRBJ2-1; 13 nucleotides align to TRBD2. The CDR3 consists of 16 residues. V shed 4 bases, J shed 6 bases, and the junction held 7 bases outside the gene matches. The germline V gene encodes CDR1 SGHKS and CDR2 YYEKEE (reference sequence). The CDR3 loop reads CASSIITSGGANEQFF. DNA for the CDR3: TGTGCCAGCAGCATAATAACTAGCGGGGGGGCCAATGAGCAGTTCTTC.

The genes are TRBV19 and TRBJ2-5; 9 bases agree with TRBD1. Trimming took 1 base from V and 11 from J; bases not matched to a gene: 11. This CDR3 is built from 15 residues. Germline lookup yields CDR1 LNHDA and CDR2 SQIVND (reference sequence). The DNA of the CDR3 is TGTGCCAGTAGTATAGCGGGGACAGGGCCACTGGAGCAGTACTTC. Its translation: CASSIAGTGPLEQYF.

This clone was observed a handful of times. This chain links TRBV4-1 with TRBJ1-3, with D tentatively TRBD1 (5 bases). Trimming stripped 1 base from V and 0 bases from J, with 13 bases between. There are 17 residues in the CDR3. Germline-derived CDR1 and CDR2 are MGHRA and YSYEKL. CDR3 bases: TGCGCCAGCAGCCAAGTTTTCTCTAGGGGCTCTGGAAACACCATATATTTT. Residues: CASSQVFSRGSGNTIYF.